The 13 T cell receptor beta chains listed next were all sequenced from one sample in a study of blood T cells in healthy people across ages. Using a J-beta primer mix together with a sample-barcoded 5' primer, a second PCR was run for roughly 6 to 12 cycles. One entry per CDR3 protein results from TCRdb running MiXCR on the 5' RACE reads. Of about 570,000 distinct CDR3 sequences in the sample, about a quarter were seen once. The same sample was also used in a study of T cells of mothers and their children.

Sequenced material: blood. These receptors all come from a boy younger than 10 in good health.

As to this clonotype: One end of the junction does not line up with germline, which may come from a read error. The chain couples TRBV7-2 to TRBJ2-1; either TRBD1 or TRBD2 may fit D (5 bases each). CDR1 and CDR2 (germline): SGHTA, FQGNSA. The CDR3 contains 15 residues. CDR3 nucleotides: TGTGCCAGCAGACTGGGACGAAGCTCCTACAATGAGCAGCTCTTC. Protein: CASRLGRSSYNEQLF.

About this clonotype: At one boundary the junction diverges from the germline segment, which might be a read error. This chain joins TRBV20-1 and TRBJ1-2; 7 positions match TRBD1. Looked up from germline, CDR1 is DFQATT and CDR2 is SNEGSKA (reference sequence). The CDR3 extends over 14 amino acids. The CDR3 here is CSATGQRINYGHTF. CDR3 DNA: TGCAGTGCTACGGGACAGCGAATTAACTATGGCCACACCTTC.

V and J are TRBV7-8 and TRBJ1-4, with 9 bases aligning to TRBD1. The ends lost 4 bases at V and 2 bases at J; junction bases unmatched: 11. The CDR3 has 18 residues. The germline V gene has CDR1 SGHVS and CDR2 FQNEAQ. The CDR3 nucleotides are TGTGCCAGCAGCTCGCAAACCGGGACAGGGTTTACTAATGAAAAACTGTTTTTT. As protein: CASSSQTGTGFTNEKLFF.

V gene TRBV20-1 combines with J gene TRBJ2-5; TRBD2 matches 12 bases. Gene TRBJ2-1 matches the end of the DNA better, so the J call may be wrong. The CDR3 contains 14 residues. From germline, CDR1 is DFQATT and CDR2 SNEGSKA (reference sequence). The CDR3 DNA sequence: TGCAGTGCTCCCCCTAGCGGGAGGGTTGATGAGCAGTTCTTC. Protein sequence: CSAPPSGRVDEQFF.

The table lists this clonotype with a few counts. The chain carries TRBV7-9 and TRBJ2-2, with no clear D. The CDR3 loop spans 16 amino acids. Germline V lookup: CDR1 SEHNR, CDR2 FQNEAQ (reference sequence). The V and J ends lost 7 bases and 0 bases respectively, with 15 bases between them. The CDR3 nucleotides are TGTGCCAGCACCCACCCCCGGAGTCCGAACACCGGGGAGCTGTTTTTT. It translates to CASTHPRSPNTGELFF. Variable domain in full (rest from reference TRBV7-9 and TRBJ2-2): DTGVSQNPRHKITKRGQNVTFRCDPISEHNRLYWYRQTLGQGPEFLTYFQNEAQLEKSRLLSDRFSAERPKGSFSTLEIQRTEQGDSAMYLCASTHPRSPNTGELFFGEGSRLTVL.

This clonotype was recorded a few times. This chain's CDR3 is CSATHGTGAGNEQFF. In DNA, the CDR3 is TGCAGTGCTACCCACGGGACGGGGGCGGGCAATGAGCAGTTCTTC. The gene calls are TRBV20-1 and TRBJ2-5; D is possibly TRBD1 or TRBD2 (6 bases each). The last part of the DNA fits TRBJ2-1 better; the J call may be wrong. CDR3 length: 15 residues. CDR1 is DFQATT and CDR2 is SNEGSKA in the germline V gene (reference sequence).

This clonotype was counted only a few times. The chain is built from TRBV10-2 and TRBJ2-5; D is unresolved. The CDR3 runs to 15 residues. Germline values: CDR1 WSHSY, CDR2 SAAADI. The V gene lost 1 base and the J gene lost 2 bases, with 11 bases spanning the gap. For the CDR3, the DNA is TGCGCCAGCAGTGAGTATACGATAACACAAGAGACCCAGTACTTC. It is translated as CASSEYTITQETQYF.

This rearrangement joins TRBV7-2 to TRBJ2-3; TRBD2 matches 14 bases. J gave up 1 base and V 5 bases, and 11 bases lay outside the gene matches. The CDR3 runs to 19 residues. Germline V gene lookup returns CDR1 SGHTA and CDR2 FQGNSA. The CDR3 DNA follows: TGTGCCAGCAGCAAGGGGCCGGGACTAGCGGGAGTCCGCACAGATACGCAGTATTTT. It encodes CASSKGPGLAGVRTDTQYF.

This clonotype was detected only a few times. This rearrangement joins TRBV7-6 to TRBJ1-5; tentatively, D is TRBD1 (5 bases). The V gene's germline CDR1 is SGHVS and CDR2 FNYEAQ. The ends were cut back, 5 bases at V and 6 bases at J, with 14 bases in the middle. This CDR3 region has 14 residues. CDR3 in DNA: TGTGCCAGCAGCCAAACAAACGGGGGTCAGCCCCAGCATTTT. Translated: CASSQTNGGQPQHF.

J is TRBJ2-1 and V is TRBV20-1, with 7 bases identical to TRBD2. The junction had 9 bases not matched to a gene; V was cut back by 6 bases and J by 4 bases. Germline CDR1 DFQATT, CDR2 SNEGSKA (reference sequence). This CDR3 contains 14 residues. The CDR3: CSAPMLGGYNEQFF. The CDR3, as DNA: TGCAGTGCGCCGATGTTGGGGGGGTACAATGAGCAGTTCTTC.

The chain recombines TRBV5-1 with TRBJ1-1; 8 bases are shared with TRBD1. The junction had 2 bases not matched to a gene; V was cut back by 0 bases and J by 4 bases. Germline V gene data show CDR1 as SGHRS and CDR2 as YFSETQ. The CDR3 consists of 14 residues. The CDR3, as DNA: TGCGCCAGCAGCTTGGACACAGGGGGCACTGAAGCTTTCTTT. Protein: CASSLDTGGTEAFF.

Only a few counts were recorded for this clonotype. The chain has TRBV10-3 and TRBJ2-1; no clear D gene. CDR1 is ENHRY, CDR2 SYGVKD, per germline. Trimming removed 3 bases from V and 7 bases from J, with 7 bases in between. CDR3 size: 12 residues. In DNA, the CDR3 is TGTGCCATCAGTGAAGTAGAGAATGAGCAGTTCTTC. Amino acid sequence: CAISEVENEQFF.

This sequence joins TRBV20-1 and TRBJ2-1; D is possibly TRBD1 or TRBD2 (5 bases each). Germline V gives CDR1 DFQATT, CDR2 SNEGSKA (reference sequence). V was clipped by 1 base and J by 5 bases, with 9 bases between them. The CDR3 extends over 13 amino acids. This CDR3 reads CSARGGTNNEQFF. The CDR3, as DNA: TGCAGTGCTAGAGGGGGGACGAACAATGAGCAGTTCTTC.